Following are 28 T cell receptor beta chains from one sample sequenced in a study of cytomegalovirus exposure and HLA in healthy donors. Primers: 60 Vbeta forward and 13 Jbeta reverse. Measured with immunoSEQ multiplex PCR; TCRdb has only the in-frame clones, and not every one. This sample's clone table lists tens of thousands of clones. The sequenced sample consisted of PBMCs. The receptors stem from a man aged 45-65 years in good health and CMV-seropositive.

The chain carries TRBV30 and TRBJ2-7, with 8 bases lining up with TRBD2. J was trimmed by 6 bases and V by 7 bases; bases with no gene match: 11. The CDR3 sequence is 13 residues long. Germline values: CDR1 GTSNPN, CDR2 SVGIG (reference sequence). The CDR3, as DNA: TGTGCCTTCGGACTAGCCCAGCGCGTCGAGCAGTACTTC. This translates into CAFGLAQRVEQYF.

V is TRBV7-9 and J is TRBJ2-1; no definite D call. The germline gives CDR1 SEHNR, CDR2 FQNEAQ (reference sequence). V was pared by 7 bases and J by 5 bases, with 12 bases between. CDR3 length: 13 residues. The CDR3 reads CASTVSTNNEQFF. The CDR3 DNA is TGTGCCAGCACCGTATCTACTAACAATGAGCAGTTCTTC.

The chain employs TRBV11-3 and TRBJ2-1, with a tentative D call TRBD2 (7 bases). Deletions cut 5 bases from V and 15 bases from J, with 17 bases between. From germline, CDR1 is SGHNT and CDR2 YENEEA. This CDR3 is built from 12 residues. Written as DNA, the CDR3 is TGTGCCAGCAGCGTCGGGACTACAGGGCGGTTCTTC. Its protein is CASSVGTTGRFF.

This chain uses TRBV30 with TRBJ1-2; D gene ambiguous. CDR3 length equals 10 residues. CDR1 GTSNPN and CDR2 SVGIG come from the germline V gene (reference sequence). V lost 7 bases and J lost 7, with 10 bases in between. The CDR3 DNA follows: TGTGCCTTACGACGGGGTGGCTACACCTTC. This gives the protein CALRRGGYTF.

A remark on this clone: Since the CDR3 does not end with the conserved phenylalanine or tryptophan, this likely comes from a read error. The chain is built from TRBV11-2 and TRBJ2-7; no reliable D call. Germline lookup yields CDR1 SGHAT and CDR2 FQNNGV. Trimming stripped 2 bases from V and 2 bases from J, with 7 bases between. CDR3 size: 13 residues. Here the CDR3 reads CASSLNYPYEQYL. CDR3 nucleotides: TGTGCCAGCAGCTTAAACTACCCCTACGAGCAGTACCTC.

The V call is TRBV28, the J call TRBJ2-1; 7 nucleotides line up with TRBD2. Germline assignment: CDR1 MDHEN and CDR2 SYDVKM. This CDR3 comprises 15 residues. The trim removed 7 bases at V and 5 bases at J, leaving 11 bases unmatched. The CDR3 nucleotides are TGTGCCAGCATCGCTTCGAGCGGGGTCAACAATGAGCAGTTCTTC. This translates into CASIASSGVNNEQFF.

The rearrangement joins TRBV10-3 to TRBJ2-7, with TRBD2 identical over 14 bases. CDR3 length: 16 residues. The V segment lost 8 bases and the J segment 1 base; nucleotides outside the gene matches: 7. Germline assignment: CDR1 ENHRY and CDR2 SYGVKD. The CDR3, as DNA: TGTGCCATCGGACTAGCGGGAGGCCCTAATTCCTACGAGCAGTACTTC. Translating gives CAIGLAGGPNSYEQYF.

This CDR3 is CASSMNPPTGYQPQHF. CDR3 DNA: TGTGCCAGTAGTATGAATCCCCCGACAGGGTATCAGCCCCAGCATTTT. The chain uses TRBV19 and TRBJ1-5, with 7 nucleotides matching TRBD1. Trimming took 3 bases from V and 5 from J; bases not matched to a gene: 10. Germline CDR1 and CDR2: LNHDA and SQIVND (reference sequence). This CDR3 is built from 16 residues. Based on the CDR3 plus reference TRBV19 and TRBJ1-5, the full variable domain is DGGITQSPKYLFRKEGQNVTLSCEQNLNHDAMYWYRQDPGQGLRLIYYSQIVNDFQKGDIAEGYSVSREKKESFPLTVTSAQKNPTAFYLCASSMNPPTGYQPQHFGDGTRLSIL.

CDR3 region: CASSQTSSVQFF. In DNA, the CDR3 is TGTGCCAGCAGCCAGACTAGTTCCGTGCAGTTCTTC. The chain couples TRBV7-2 to TRBJ2-1, with a tentative D call TRBD2 (6 bases). V was cut by 5 bases and J by 12 bases, with 14 bases left in between. This CDR3 has 12 residues. Germline values: CDR1 SGHTA, CDR2 FQGNSA.

The chain has TRBV29-1 and TRBJ1-2; D remains unclear. Germline loops: CDR1 SQVTM, CDR2 ANQGSEA. The CDR3 sequence is 12 residues long. V lost 4 bases to trimming and J lost 5 bases, with 11 bases between them. CDR3 residues: CSVGSGSYGYTF. The CDR3 DNA is TGCAGCGTTGGATCCGGGAGTTATGGCTACACCTTC.

This sequence joins TRBV28 and TRBJ1-2; the D is unclear. The V gene's germline CDR1 is MDHEN and CDR2 SYDVKM. The CDR3 sequence is 13 residues long. Deletions cut 3 bases from V and 5 bases from J, with 10 bases between. CDR3 sequence (DNA): TGTGCCAGCAGTTTCCGGTCTCTTTATGGCTACACCTTC. Its protein product is CASSFRSLYGYTF.

CDR3 DNA sequence: TGTGCCAGCAGCAAGACAGGGACGGGTCAGCCCCAGCATTTT. Its protein is CASSKTGTGQPQHF. J is TRBJ1-5 and V is TRBV9, with TRBD1 matching 7 bases. The germline gives CDR1 SGDLS, CDR2 YYNGEE. This CDR3 has 14 residues. V lost 4 bases, J lost 6 bases, and 7 bases stayed unmatched.

The chain recombines TRBV19 with TRBJ1-2; 9 nucleotides agree with TRBD1. After removal of 3 bases from V and 4 bases from J, the junction contained 12 bases not matched to a gene. Germline-derived CDR1 and CDR2 are LNHDA and SQIVND (reference sequence). CDR3 size: 17 residues. In DNA, the CDR3 is TGTGCCAGTAGTATCTCAGGACAGGGGATTTTGGGCTATGGCTACACCTTC. Translated: CASSISGQGILGYGYTF.

Here the CDR3 DNA reads TGTGCCATCAGCGCCGGGACTAGCGAGGACGAGCAGTACGTC. This codes for CAISAGTSEDEQYV. This rearrangement joins TRBV10-3 to TRBJ2-7; 10 bases are shared with TRBD2. The trim removed 6 bases at V and 5 bases at J, leaving 7 bases unmatched. CDR1 and CDR2 from the germline V gene are ENHRY and SYGVKD. The CDR3 is made up of 14 amino acids.

The chain has TRBV10-3 and TRBJ1-4; D is possibly TRBD1 (6 bases). Germline V lookup: CDR1 ENHRY, CDR2 SYGVKD. The CDR3 length is 13 residues. V lost 6 bases to trimming and J lost 5 bases, with 10 bases between them. This chain's CDR3 is CAISRTENEKLFF. The CDR3 DNA reads as TGTGCCATCAGCAGGACAGAAAATGAAAAACTGTTTTTT.

V is TRBV19 and J is TRBJ1-3; D is undetermined. This CDR3 contains 17 residues. Trimming removed 7 bases from V and 0 bases from J, with 19 bases in between. Looked up from germline, CDR1 is LNHDA and CDR2 is SQIVND (reference sequence). The CDR3: CASTYRVRGISGNTIYF. The CDR3 DNA reads as TGTGCCAGTACTTATCGGGTGCGCGGGATCTCTGGAAACACCATATATTTT.

The gene calls are TRBV5-6 and TRBJ1-6; 10 bases map to TRBD1. J was trimmed by 9 bases and V by 5 bases; bases with no gene match: 20. From germline, CDR1 is SGHDT and CDR2 YYEEEE. The CDR3 loop spans 19 amino acids. CDR3 in amino acids: CASSRRRDRGRLHLSPLHF. The CDR3 DNA reads TGTGCCAGCAGTAGACGCCGGGACAGGGGACGCCTCCATCTTTCACCCCTCCACTTT. The entire variable domain, with the rest obtained from reference TRBV5-6 and TRBJ1-6, is as follows: DAGVTQSPTHLIKTRGQQVTLRCSPKSGHDTVSWYQQALGQGPQFIFQYYEEEERQRGNFPDRFSGHQFPNYSSELNVNALLLGDSALYLCASSRRRDRGRLHLSPLHFGNGTRLTVT.

The chain recombines TRBV18 with TRBJ1-5; D possibly corresponds to TRBD1 (5 bases). V gave up 3 bases and J gave up 5 bases, with 8 bases separating them. The CDR3 extends over 13 amino acids. CDR1 is KGHSH, CDR2 LQKENI, per germline. CDR3 sequence: CASSPLRDQPQHF. CDR3 DNA sequence: TGTGCCAGCTCACCCCTCAGGGATCAGCCCCAGCATTTT.

The chain joins TRBV27 to TRBJ1-1, with 8 bases that match TRBD1. The trim removed 4 bases at V and 3 bases at J, leaving 4 bases unmatched. Germline V gene lookup returns CDR1 MNHEY and CDR2 SMNVEV (reference sequence). The CDR3 extends over 14 amino acids. This CDR3 is CASSSSDRDTEAFF. Written as DNA, the CDR3 is TGTGCCAGCAGTTCCTCGGACAGGGACACTGAAGCTTTCTTT.

The chain carries TRBV4-1 and TRBJ2-1; D is unresolved. CDR1 is MGHRA, CDR2 YSYEKL, per germline. The germline V and J ends were trimmed by 0 bases and 10 bases, with 7 bases remaining between them. This CDR3 has 12 amino acids. The CDR3 DNA is TGCGCCAGCAGCCAAGAGGCGGCCGAGCAGTTCTTC. Amino acids: CASSQEAAEQFF.

The V gene is TRBV28, the J gene TRBJ1-5; D unresolved. The CDR3 sequence is 14 residues long. The germline gives CDR1 MDHEN, CDR2 SYDVKM. V lost 2 bases and J 4 bases, leaving 9 bases between the germline ends. The CDR3 DNA reads as TGTGCCAGCAGTTTACCAGGTCCGAATCAGCCCCAGCATTTT. Its translation is CASSLPGPNQPQHF.

This rearrangement joins TRBV30 to TRBJ2-3, with TRBD2 matching 15 bases. Germline values: CDR1 GTSNPN, CDR2 SVGIG (reference sequence). V was clipped by 4 bases and J by 4 bases; unmatched bases: 15. The length of the CDR3 is 19 residues. The CDR3 is CAWMNAGLAGGGAPDTQYF. In nucleotides, the CDR3 is TGTGCCTGGATGAACGCCGGACTAGCGGGAGGGGGGGCCCCAGATACGCAGTATTTT.

CDR3 residues: CASSWGGNEQFF. The CDR3, as DNA: TGCGCCAGCAGCTGGGGGGGCAATGAGCAGTTCTTC. This sequence joins TRBV5-1 and TRBJ2-1; 7 nucleotides match TRBD2. After removal of 3 bases from V and 6 bases from J, the junction contained 0 bases not matched to a gene. The CDR3 sequence is 12 residues long. CDR1 SGHRS and CDR2 YFSETQ come from the germline V gene. Full variable domain (outside the CDR3, taken from reference TRBV5-1 and TRBJ2-1): KAGVTQTPRYLIKTRGQQVTLSCSPISGHRSVSWYQQTPGQGLQFLFEYFSETQRNKGNFPGRFSGRQFSNSRSEMNVSTLELGDSALYLCASSWGGNEQFFGPGTRLTVL.

The chain joins TRBV5-1 to TRBJ2-2; 8 bases match TRBD1. This CDR3 has 15 amino acids. The trim removed 0 bases at V and 6 bases at J, leaving 4 bases unmatched. Germline V lookup: CDR1 SGHRS, CDR2 YFSETQ. CDR3 sequence (DNA): TGCGCCAGCAGCTTGGGGGACAGGTTGCCCGGGGAGCTGTTTTTT. As protein: CASSLGDRLPGELFF. The full variable domain, in which reference TRBV5-1 and TRBJ2-2 provide the parts outside the CDR3, is KAGVTQTPRYLIKTRGQQVTLSCSPISGHRSVSWYQQTPGQGLQFLFEYFSETQRNKGNFPGRFSGRQFSNSRSEMNVSTLELGDSALYLCASSLGDRLPGELFFGEGSRLTVL.

The gene calls are TRBV19 and TRBJ1-2, with D tentatively TRBD1 (6 bases). V lost 3 bases and J lost 4, with 21 bases in between. Germline V lookup: CDR1 LNHDA, CDR2 SQIVND (reference sequence). The CDR3 contains 17 residues. The CDR3 region has the DNA TGTGCCAGTAGTATTGGGGACACCCCTCCTAACTTCTATGGCTACACCTTC. Its protein is CASSIGDTPPNFYGYTF.

V usage is TRBV30 and J usage is TRBJ2-5, with a tentative D call TRBD2 (6 bases). There are 14 residues in the CDR3. Germline values: CDR1 GTSNPN, CDR2 SVGIG (reference sequence). Trimming took 5 bases from V and 3 from J, leaving 16 bases between them. CDR3 loop: CAWAPEIAEETQYF. As DNA, the CDR3 is TGTGCCTGGGCTCCCGAGATAGCGGAAGAGACCCAGTACTTC.

The chain uses TRBV12-5 and TRBJ2-5, with a weak D call TRBD2 (7 bases). The CDR3 covers 14 residues. The germline V and J ends were trimmed by 6 bases and 5 bases, with 16 bases remaining between them. Germline CDR1 and CDR2: LGHNT and FRNRAP. This CDR3 reads CASGPRGALETQYF. The CDR3 DNA reads TGTGCTAGTGGCCCTCGGGGGGCATTGGAGACCCAGTACTTC.

The chain joins TRBV9 to TRBJ1-2; possibly TRBD1 for D (6 bases). The CDR3 extends over 15 amino acids. Trimming took 0 bases from V and 3 from J, leaving 12 bases between them. CDR1 and CDR2 from the germline V gene are SGDLS and YYNGEE. The CDR3 sequence: CASSVEGRGDYGYTF. CDR3 nucleotides: TGTGCCAGCAGCGTAGAAGGGAGGGGGGACTATGGCTACACCTTC.